This passage covers 20 T cell receptor beta chains from one sample sequenced in a study of neoadjuvant anti-PD-1 for oral cavity cancer. Sequencing was performed with immunoSEQ multiplex PCR; in TCRdb, only in-frame clones are kept and a portion is missing. Counted here are some 15,000 clones, roughly 72% occurring once; the ten biggest clones make up 2.5% to 3%. The starting material was PBMCs, obtained before nivolumab (anti-PD-1) treatment. All receptors come from a person between 35 and 79 years old with oral cavity squamous cell carcinoma.

This clone was recorded a few times. This chain connects TRBV19 to TRBJ2-3; D is unresolved. CDR1 LNHDA and CDR2 SQIVND come from the germline V gene (reference sequence). V lost 0 bases and J 1 base, leaving 8 bases between the germline ends. CDR3 length equals 15 residues. The CDR3 nucleotides are TGTGCCAGTAGTATAGATCTGTCGGGCACAGATACGCAGTATTTT. It specifies CASSIDLSGTDTQYF.

This clone was seen a single time. CDR3 bases: TGTGCCAGCAGTACTCAGCGGGGGAGCTCCTACGAGCAGTACTTC. Protein sequence: CASSTQRGSSYEQYF. The chain couples TRBV6-5 to TRBJ2-7, with 8 bases lining up with TRBD2. Looked up from germline, CDR1 is MNHEY and CDR2 is SVGAGI. CDR3 length: 15 residues. V lost 5 bases and J lost 0; bases outside the gene matches: 6.

J is TRBJ1-1 and V is TRBV6-5, with 7 positions matching TRBD1. In germline, CDR1 is MNHEY, CDR2 SVGAGI. This CDR3 spans 15 amino acids. The junction had 15 bases not matched to a gene; V was cut back by 4 bases and J by 10 bases. The CDR3 region has the DNA TGTGCCAGCAGTTCCACCCCAGGGGGACCTATTTCAGCTTTCTTT. The encoded protein is CASSSTPGGPISAFF.

V gene TRBV2 combines with J gene TRBJ1-2; TRBD1 might be the D (5 bases). The germline V and J ends were trimmed by 3 bases and 4 bases, with 12 bases remaining between them. This CDR3 is 14 amino acids long. Germline values: CDR1 SNHLY, CDR2 FYNNEI. Here the CDR3 reads CASSEGRVAYGYTF. The CDR3 bases are TGTGCCAGCAGTGAGGGCAGGGTTGCCTATGGCTACACCTTC.

This sequence joins TRBV5-1 and TRBJ2-2; TRBD1 matches at 8 bases. From germline, CDR1 is SGHRS and CDR2 YFSETQ. The CDR3 consists of 18 residues. The V and J ends lost 4 bases and 1 base, in that order; junction bases with no gene match: 12. The CDR3 reads CASSRAGQDTWNTGELFF. CDR3 bases: TGCGCCAGCAGCCGGGCGGGACAGGACACCTGGAACACCGGGGAGCTGTTTTTT.

The CDR3 loop is CASSEGVVRDTQYF. DNA of the CDR3: TGTGCCAGCAGTGAAGGGGTCGTTAGGGATACGCAGTATTTT. This chain uses TRBV2 with TRBJ2-3; D ambiguous. V lost 1 base, J lost 6 bases, and 11 bases lay in between. Germline V CDR1 and CDR2: SNHLY, FYNNEI. The CDR3 has 14 residues.

This clone came up a few times. The genes are TRBV7-9 and TRBJ1-2; D gene ambiguous. Germline assignment: CDR1 SEHNR and CDR2 FQNEAQ (reference sequence). CDR3 length: 14 amino acids. Between the trimmed V and J ends, which lost 5 bases and 8 bases, there was a span of 18 bases. The CDR3 sequence: CASSPFGGPWGYTF. CDR3 nucleotides: TGTGCCAGCAGCCCCTTTGGAGGGCCCTGGGGCTACACCTTC.

The V gene is TRBV27, the J gene TRBJ2-5; D may correspond to TRBD1 or TRBD2 (6 bases each). Trimming removed 0 bases from V and 7 bases from J, with 9 bases in between. From germline, CDR1 is MNHEY and CDR2 SMNVEV (reference sequence). The CDR3 has 13 residues. The CDR3 nucleotides are TGTGCCAGCAGTTTATCGGGGGGCTTGACCCAGTACTTC. This sequence encodes CASSLSGGLTQYF.

This clone has a handful of counts. V is TRBV7-9 and J is TRBJ1-2; a possible D gene is TRBD1 (5 bases). Germline lookup yields CDR1 SEHNR and CDR2 FQNEAQ (reference sequence). This CDR3 is built from 14 residues. The V gene lost 2 bases and the J gene lost 2 bases, with 9 bases spanning the gap. The CDR3 sequence: CASSLTGLNYGYTF. CDR3 nucleotides: TGTGCCAGCAGCTTAACAGGCCTGAACTATGGCTACACCTTC. The entire variable domain, with the rest obtained from reference TRBV7-9 and TRBJ1-2, is as follows: DTGVSQNPRHKITKRGQNVTFRCDPISEHNRLYWYRQTLGQGPEFLTYFQNEAQLEKSRLLSDRFSAERPKGSFSTLEIQRTEQGDSAMYLCASSLTGLNYGYTFGSGTRLTVV.

CDR3 sequence (DNA): TGTGCCAGCAGTTTATGGCATACGGGACAGAAGAACTATGGCTACACCTTC. Translating gives CASSLWHTGQKNYGYTF. The chain has TRBV27 and TRBJ1-2; TRBD1 aligns across 7 bases. The V gene end was trimmed by 1 base and the J gene end by 2 bases; junction bases not matched to a gene: 10. CDR3 size: 17 residues. Germline V gene lookup returns CDR1 MNHEY and CDR2 SMNVEV (reference sequence).

V and J are TRBV4-1 and TRBJ2-3, with unresolved D. Deletions cut 1 base from V and 6 bases from J, with 11 bases between. Germline-derived CDR1 and CDR2 are MGHRA and YSYEKL. CDR3 length equals 14 residues. The CDR3 loop reads CASSQVGSFDTQYF. CDR3 sequence (DNA): TGCGCCAGCAGCCAAGTGGGTAGTTTCGATACGCAGTATTTT.

CDR3 nucleotide sequence: TGTGCCAGGCAGACTAGCGGGGGGGGTAGGTCCTACAATGAGCAGTTCTTC. It yields the protein CARQTSGGGRSYNEQFF. The chain employs TRBV2 and TRBJ2-1; 14 nucleotides agree with TRBD2. In germline, CDR1 is SNHLY, CDR2 FYNNEI. Trimming at V came to 9 bases and at J to 1 base, leaving 8 bases not matched to a gene. The CDR3 consists of 17 residues.

The genes are TRBV6-5 and TRBJ2-1, with 8 nucleotides matching TRBD1. V trimming: 4 bases; J trimming: 7 bases; junction bases outside the gene matches: 6. CDR3 length: 14 residues. CDR1 MNHEY and CDR2 SVGAGI come from the germline V gene. CDR3 in amino acids: CASSLGQATNEQFF. CDR3 coding DNA: TGTGCCAGCAGTTTGGGACAGGCGACAAATGAGCAGTTCTTC.

This clone was found a few times. This rearrangement joins TRBV2 to TRBJ1-2; the D gene is possibly TRBD1 (6 bases). The CDR3 contains 15 residues. Trimming took off 2 bases at V and 3 bases at J, with 13 bases between the two ends. Germline V gives CDR1 SNHLY, CDR2 FYNNEI. As DNA, the CDR3 is TGTGCCAGCAGTGAATTCGGGGGCTCGGACTATGGCTACACCTTC. Translation gives CASSEFGGSDYGYTF.

This clone was recorded a few times. The rearrangement uses TRBV29-1 and TRBJ1-1, with a tentative D call TRBD1 (5 bases). Germline-derived CDR1 and CDR2 are SQVTM and ANQGSEA. Between the trimmed V and J ends, which lost 4 bases and 1 base, there was a span of 7 bases. The CDR3 sequence is 12 residues long. CDR3 loop: CSVVTENTEAFF. The CDR3 nucleotides are TGCAGCGTTGTGACAGAGAACACTGAAGCTTTCTTT.

The chain uses TRBV5-4 and TRBJ2-2, with 9 bases aligning to TRBD1. There are 16 residues in the CDR3. The V gene end was trimmed by 0 bases and the J gene end by 5 bases; junction bases not matched to a gene: 5. Germline-derived CDR1 and CDR2 are SGHNT and YYREEE (reference sequence). The CDR3 DNA sequence: TGTGCCAGCAGCTTGGCGGGACAGGGCCGTACCGGGGAGCTGTTTTTT. It codes for CASSLAGQGRTGELFF.

The chain combines TRBV15 with TRBJ2-1, with 11 bases that match TRBD2. V lost 5 bases to trimming and J lost 6 bases; unmatched junction nucleotides: 9. The CDR3 has 16 residues. Looked up from germline, CDR1 is LNHNV and CDR2 is YYDKDF (reference sequence). CDR3 residues: CATSVMTSGIGNEQFF. CDR3 sequence (DNA): TGTGCCACCAGCGTAATGACTAGCGGGATAGGCAATGAGCAGTTCTTC.

The rearrangement links TRBV19 to TRBJ1-1; D uncertain. Germline loops: CDR1 LNHDA, CDR2 SQIVND (reference sequence). CDR3 size: 15 residues. V lost 6 bases, J lost 1 base, and 15 bases lay in between. The chain's CDR3 is CASRTWTGENTEAFF. The DNA of the CDR3 is TGTGCCAGTAGGACCTGGACGGGAGAGAACACTGAAGCTTTCTTT.

The V and J genes are TRBV2 and TRBJ1-2; D unresolved. Germline loops: CDR1 SNHLY, CDR2 FYNNEI. Trimming pared 3 bases from V and 6 bases from J, leaving 11 bases between. CDR3 length: 13 amino acids. The CDR3 DNA sequence: TGTGCCAGCAGTGACAGTCTTCTCAATGGCTACACCTTC. It specifies CASSDSLLNGYTF.

This clone was counted between two and nine times. CDR3 residues: CASSPLPGPSNQPQHF. CDR3 nucleotide sequence: TGTGCCAGCAGCCCACTCCCGGGACCGAGCAATCAGCCCCAGCATTTT. The rearrangement uses TRBV7-9 and TRBJ1-5; TRBD1 is a possible D gene (5 bases). Germline CDR1 and CDR2: SEHNR and FQNEAQ (reference sequence). CDR3 length: 16 amino acids. Deletions cut 5 bases from V and 1 base from J, with 15 bases between.